This T cell receptor beta chain was obtained from a study of blood T cell repertoires in COVID-19. The wider study: The study drew acute and convalescent COVID-19 samples from the United States, Italy and Spain. In each case, the material was cDNA or gDNA derived from T cells, B-cell-depleted T cells, or PBMCs.

Original analysis: Amplification from reference gene primers served as the basis for estimated nucleated cell counts. Sequenced by immunoSEQ multiplex PCR; TCRdb stores in-frame clones only, minus some. V, J and clone size were drawn from that table, and D and trimming were deduced from the DNA. The sample consists of about 46,000 clones, around 88% of them appearing once. Germline-derived CDR1 and CDR2 are MNHEY and SVGEGT. With 4 bases clipped from V and 7 bases from J, the junction kept 7 bases outside the gene matches. The CDR3 covers 14 residues. The chain uses TRBV6-2 or TRBV6-3 and TRBJ2-7, with 10 bases matching TRBD1. The origin of this receptor is a woman at least 80 years old with acute or convalescent COVID-19. Sequencing used peripheral blood. The CDR3 sequence: CASSSRQGAFEQYF. In DNA, the CDR3 is TGTGCCAGCAGTTCCCGACAGGGGGCGTTTGAGCAGTACTTC.